This TCR beta chain was obtained from a study of cytomegalovirus exposure and HLA in healthy donors (dated by TCRdb to 2016 to 2017). Describing the broader study: An earlier analysis of 587 of the donors reported approximately 270 Gb of sequence data and 117 million unique TCR beta sequences from some 180 million T cells. An early release that covered fewer than 800 HLA-typed donors contained around 330 gigabases of sequencing data and 80 million or so unique TCR sequences. The genetic ancestry cluster associated with self-reported Caucasian donors included about 81% of the 398 genotyped donors. The aim of the study was to test whether cataloging public T cell receptors could identify signatures of past pathogen exposure. The study profiled the T cell repertoires of hundreds of subjects by immunosequencing and related them to cytomegalovirus serostatus. A separate validation cohort of approximately 130 different subjects was used in addition to the 666-subject first cohort. The study combined high-throughput TCR immunosequencing, statistical association of individual TCRs with disease status, and machine learning to predict cytomegalovirus infection status. To study patterns of TCR occurrence, a later analysis re-analyzed previously published TCR beta repertoires from 650 to 750 donors and added high-resolution HLA genotyping. In the later analysis, no new phenotypic data were used to find candidate immune exposures; instead, reliance was placed on TCR beta sequences and their occurrence across donors. An earlier analysis of roughly 580 of the donors used high-throughput TCR beta sequencing to judge whether each TCR beta V gene segment behaved as functional or pseudogenic. Donor age, sex, ethnicity and CMV serostatus were collected together with the repertoire data. A later genetic analysis took genome-wide SNP genotypes for about three fifths of the 666 donors and used that subset as a discovery cohort. Every repertoire in the discovery cohort had been generated on one and the same sequencing platform. HLA typing included class I and class II loci at four-digit resolution. Typing coverage differed by locus: A, B, C, DRB1 and DQB1 were typed in roughly 620-640 donors, DQA1 in about 500, DPA1 in 600 to 610, and DPB1 in 472. Roughly 5 DR-DQ haplotypes were handled as single units for association and clustering because linkage in the cohort was strong. Among roughly 400 genotyped donors of the cohort, an average of approximately 240,000 unique TCR beta nucleotide sequences was sequenced per donor, of which roughly 17% were non-productive. The paper's findings and limits, for the study overall: The only immune exposure information available for the cohort was CMV serostatus. A total of fewer than 200 TCR beta chains were listed by the study as associated with cytomegalovirus. In a later analysis, HLA-associated TCR beta chains were found to be more clonally expanded and to have lower generation probabilities than equally common non-associated chains. Linkage disequilibrium might explain the correlated functional status among segregating V segments, but an unknown experimental factor could not be ruled out. The presence/absence analyses assumed that sequencing depth was roughly uniform across donors, and that assumption may not be true. The cohort was sequenced for TCR beta chains only, and without alpha or paired-chain data the features that could be detected were limited. In a later analysis, TCR association rates were found to vary across HLA loci, with the most associated TCRs seen for DRB1 alleles and the fewest for HLA-C alleles. According to a later analysis, most CMV-associated TCR beta chains appeared to be HLA-restricted, and the HLA associations seemed to be driven largely by CMV exposure. According to the authors, the approach could potentially be generalized to other disease states and immunological phenotypes. Because the 87-base-pair reads could not distinguish some IMGT-functional V segments, including TRBV6-2 and TRBV6-3, those segments were excluded. Strong co-occurrence of HLA alleles, especially DR and DQ, made assigning TCR associations to individual alleles difficult. A further reported finding was that TCR beta sequences accurately predicted the HLA-A and HLA-B alleles for most subjects in the first cohort. Because HLA typing was missing for some donors at each locus, association tests included only the typed subset. Three of the identified cytomegalovirus-associated TCR beta chains were confirmed in vitro to be specific for cytomegalovirus antigens. In a later analysis, some 18,000 TCR beta sequences were associated with specific HLA alleles at a false discovery rate of 0.05. In an earlier analysis of about 540 of the donors, most TCR beta V segments were observed in productive rearrangements about 87% or about 30% of the time, broadly matching IMGT annotations. Cytomegalovirus status was reported to be diagnosed by the classifier with high specificity and sensitivity in both the original and validation cohorts. A later genetic analysis associated a missense DCLRE1C variant with V-gene and J-gene trimming of TCR beta chains, and an independent cohort replicated the association. Because counts were too low, around 18 rarely observed V segments, including chromosome 9 orphons, were left out of the earlier analysis of over 550 of the donors. Across donors, most TCR sequences were observed very rarely, whereas some public TCRs were present in many individuals. A cluster of highly shared sequence variants was judged likely to be a technical artifact of the sequencing pipeline. Several of the top co-occurrence clusters appeared to be linked to parvovirus B19, influenza, CMV and Epstein-Barr virus, according to a later analysis. Compared with the roughly 710-donor mean, donors in an Asian-associated ancestry cluster had fewer N-insertions in productive TCRs, according to a later genetic analysis.

Library prep was done by the immunoSEQ multiplex PCR assay. The multiplex PCR relied on a mix of 60 forward primers for TCR Vbeta segments and 13 reverse primers for TCR Jbeta segments. Amplification of the CDR3 region of rearranged TCR beta genes was performed with a multiplex PCR assay on genomic DNA. Amplified TCR beta libraries were sequenced as 87-base-pair reads on the Illumina HiSeq System. As for the original processing: A later analysis tallied 75 million to 95 million unique TCR beta chains across the approximately 670 repertoires, and approximately 12 million of those chains were shared by two or more donors. A nearest-neighbor algorithm error-corrected the raw reads and collapsed the reads into unique sequences, merging closely related sequences to remove PCR and sequencing errors. To assign V, D and J gene segments, CDR3 sequences were aligned to IMGT reference sequences. For a sequence to be retained, at least a six-nucleotide match to both a V gene segment and a J gene segment was required. A rearrangement counted as productive if the CDR3 had no stop codons and remained in frame with V and J, and every other rearrangement counted as non-productive. CDR3 was defined by IMGT convention, running from the second conserved V-encoded cysteine to the conserved J-encoded phenylalanine. The earlier analysis of about 500 of the donors excluded sequences that lacked an unambiguous match to a single V gene segment. An earlier analysis of a few hundred of the donors called V segments functional above 56.7% productive rearrangements and segregating when the between-donor standard deviation exceeded 5%. A statistical classification framework was developed to diagnose cytomegalovirus status using the catalog of TCR beta chain sequences. In a later analysis, TCR nucleotide sequences were compared against IMGT/GENE-DB human TR gene sequences so that V and J genes could be assigned. In a later analysis, CDR3 sequences and most-parsimonious VDJ recombination scenarios were assigned using the TCRdist pipeline. In a later analysis, every TCR beta chain was defined by the combination of its CDR3 amino acid sequence and its V-gene family, and reads without a unique V-gene family were dropped. In a later analysis, nearly 600 highly shared, low-generation-probability nucleotide sequences were removed to address suspected cross-contamination and a sequencing artifact. In a later analysis, a clonal expansion index was calculated for each public chain from normalized within-repertoire ranks of inferred template counts. In a later analysis, generation probabilities were computed using a VDJ recombination model fitted to out-of-frame rearrangements, and the results were checked against IGoR. A later analysis scored TCR-TCR, TCR-HLA and TCR-CMV co-occurrence with hypergeometric tests, applying a repertoire-size bias correction to TCR pairs. A later analysis estimated false discovery rates by permuting HLA or CMV assignments 20 times. In a later analysis, co-occurring TCRs were grouped using DBSCAN, with TCRdist sequence similarity added in when clustering inside HLA-allele-positive subsets. For co-occurrence clustering, repertoires with fewer than 30,000 or more than 120,000 public chains were excluded, along with roughly 5 repertoires with anomalous nucleotide sharing. The immuneACCESS repertoire file appears here via TCRdb, limited to in-frame rearrangements. These files lack a portion of the clones; in checked studies, under half of the deficit traces to unresolved V genes, and the cause of the others is not known. From that table come the V and J calls and clone size; the DNA was used to work out D and trimming. Present in this sample are 160,000 or so clones, roughly two thirds of which were seen just once. In total, the top ten clones hold 2.5% to 3% of the sample.

V is reduced by 3 bases and J by 3 bases, leaving a spacing of 14 bases between them. The germline V gene sets CDR1 to SGHNT and CDR2 to YENEEA. From cysteine to phenylalanine, the CDR3 is 16 amino acids long. Only the CDR3 DNA is retained, 48 bases long and in frame from the first base. The cohort comprised more than 550 healthy bone marrow donors. At the time of sampling, every cohort member was nominally healthy, though immune exposures that went unrecorded were likely present. The donor was CMV seronegative and belonged to the group of under 400 seronegative cohort members. A peripheral blood sample was collected from each donor, and TCR beta sequencing was performed on peripheral blood mononuclear cells. The Qiagen DNeasy Blood Extraction Kit was used to extract genomic DNA from the blood cell samples. To note about this clone: Its specific antigen is unknown. Per-base qualities were not stored, and no clone one base away is much larger.

The rearranged segments are TRBV11-3 and TRBJ2-2; matching of 6 bases hints at TRBD2 as the D gene. The sequenced material came from PBMCs. The origin of this receptor is a young woman in good health and CMV-seronegative. The DNA reads TGTGCCAGCAGCTTGGGCGGATGGGGGGACACCGGGGAGCTGTTTTTT. This encodes CASSLGGWGDTGELFF.